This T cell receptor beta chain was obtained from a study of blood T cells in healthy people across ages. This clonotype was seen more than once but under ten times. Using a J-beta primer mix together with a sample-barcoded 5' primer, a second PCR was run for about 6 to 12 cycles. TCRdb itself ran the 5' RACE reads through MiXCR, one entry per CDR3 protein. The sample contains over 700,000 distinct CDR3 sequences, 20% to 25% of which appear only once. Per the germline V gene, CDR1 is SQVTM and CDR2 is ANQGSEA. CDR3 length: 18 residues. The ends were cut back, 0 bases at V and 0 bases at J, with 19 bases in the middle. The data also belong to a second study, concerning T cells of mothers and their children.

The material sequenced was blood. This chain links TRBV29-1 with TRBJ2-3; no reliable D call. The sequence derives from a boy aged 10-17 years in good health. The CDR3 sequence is CSVEDSDLSVLSTDTQYF. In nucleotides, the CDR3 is TGCAGCGTTGAAGATTCGGATCTGAGCGTCCTTAGCACAGATACGCAGTATTTT.